This TCR beta chain originates from a study of blood T cell repertoires in COVID-19. About the research overall: The United States, Italy and Spain supplied acute and convalescent COVID-19 samples.

The V end was cut by 4 bases, the J end by 4 bases, with 8 bases between. Germline CDR1 reads SGHRS; CDR2 reads YFSETQ. The CDR3 extends over 12 amino acids. TCRdb's copy holds only in-frame clones and misses some; the assay was immunoSEQ multiplex PCR. The sample lists more than 60,000 clones, around 89% occurring once. This rearrangement joins TRBV5-1 to TRBJ1-2; D gene uncertain. Material for sequencing was peripheral blood. This TCR was sampled from a middle-aged man with acute or convalescent COVID-19. CDR3 residues: CASSLEGYGYTF. For the CDR3, the DNA is TGCGCCAGCAGCCTAGAAGGCTATGGCTACACCTTC.